The T cell receptor (beta chain) described here comes from a study of blood T cell repertoires in COVID-19. The method was immunoSEQ multiplex PCR; TCRdb's version includes in-frame clones alone and lacks a portion of them. The sample consists of around 250,000 clones, around nine tenths of them appearing once. The V gene lost 0 bases and the J gene lost 4 bases, with 13 bases spanning the gap. CDR3 size: 16 residues. Per the germline V gene, CDR1 is MNHNS and CDR2 is SASEGT. In terms of age and location, participants ranged from about 18 to 90 years and lived in about 25 US areas. In Cohort 3, a recovered donor had either two negative PCRs, clearance, or symptom resolution.

Sequenced material: PBMCs or T cells enriched from blood (not recorded which). The clonotype comes from a woman in her forties or fifties who had recovered from COVID-19. This rearrangement joins TRBV6-1 to TRBJ1-3, with a weak D call TRBD1 (6 bases). The CDR3 region is CASSEATGQTGNTIYF. In DNA form, the CDR3 reads TGTGCCAGCAGTGAAGCAACCGGACAGACGGGAAACACCATATATTTT.